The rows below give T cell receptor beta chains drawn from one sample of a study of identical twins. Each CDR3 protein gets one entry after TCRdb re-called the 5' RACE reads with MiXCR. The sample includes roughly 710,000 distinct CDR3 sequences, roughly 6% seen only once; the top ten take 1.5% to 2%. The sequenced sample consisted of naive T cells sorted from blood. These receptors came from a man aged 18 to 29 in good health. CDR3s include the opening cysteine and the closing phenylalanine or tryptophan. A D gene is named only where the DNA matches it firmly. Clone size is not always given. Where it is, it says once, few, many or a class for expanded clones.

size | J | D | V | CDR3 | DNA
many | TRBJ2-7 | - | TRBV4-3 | CASSQARQGYEQYF | TGCGCCAGCAGCCAAGCACGGCAGGGATACGAGCAGTACTTC
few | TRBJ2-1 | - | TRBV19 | CASSAELNEQFF | TGTGCCAGTAGTGCCGAGTTAAATGAGCAGTTCTTC
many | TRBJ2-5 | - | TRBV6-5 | CASSYGPGPQETQYF | TGTGCCAGCAGTTATGGGCCAGGACCCCAAGAGACCCAGTACTTC
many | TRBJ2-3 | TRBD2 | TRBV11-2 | CASSLGVGGPSDTQYF | TGTGCCAGCAGCTTAGGGGTGGGAGGGCCTTCCGATACGCAGTATTTT
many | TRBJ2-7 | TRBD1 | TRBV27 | CASSARQGPYEQYF | TGTGCCAGCAGTGCGAGACAGGGGCCCTACGAGCAGTACTTC
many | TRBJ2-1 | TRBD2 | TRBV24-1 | CATSGTTSGRWNEQFF | TGTGCCACCAGTGGCACGACTAGCGGGAGGTGGAATGAGCAGTTCTTC
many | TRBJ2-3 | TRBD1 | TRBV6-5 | CASSYSSQGVTDTQYF | TGTGCCAGCAGTTACTCGTCACAGGGGGTTACAGATACGCAGTATTTT
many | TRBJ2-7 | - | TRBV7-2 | CASSLGQRYEQYF | TGTGCCAGCAGCTTAGGACAACGCTACGAGCAGTACTTC
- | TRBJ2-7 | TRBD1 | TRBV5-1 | CASSKGIWQGVLDEQYF | TGCGCCAGCAGCAAAGGGATTTGGCAGGGGGTTCTTGACGAGCAGTACTTC
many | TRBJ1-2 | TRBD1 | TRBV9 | CASSVSTGQVNYGYTF | TGTGCCAGCAGCGTGAGTACGGGACAGGTTAACTATGGCTACACCTTC
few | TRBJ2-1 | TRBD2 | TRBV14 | CASSQGFGLATPHNEQFF | TGTGCCAGCAGCCAAGGTTTCGGACTAGCGACCCCCCACAATGAGCAGTTCTTC
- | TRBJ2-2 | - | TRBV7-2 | CASSLARPGTGELFF | TGTGCCAGCAGCTTAGCGAGGCCCGGCACCGGGGAGCTGTTTTTT
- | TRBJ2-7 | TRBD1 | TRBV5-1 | CASSLASDRGRPYEQYF | TGCGCCAGCAGCTTGGCTTCGGACAGGGGGCGCCCCTACGAGCAGTACTTC
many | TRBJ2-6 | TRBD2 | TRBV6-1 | CASSSLREGPGANVLTF | TGTGCCAGCAGCTCCCTCCGGGAGGGCCCTGGGGCCAACGTCCTGACTTTC
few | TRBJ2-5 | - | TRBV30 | CAWAQSKETQYF | TGTGCCTGGGCACAGAGCAAAGAGACCCAGTACTTC
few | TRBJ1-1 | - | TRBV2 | CASSETAGQPPDEAFF | TGTGCCAGCAGTGAAACGGCAGGCCAACCTCCGGATGAAGCTTTCTTT
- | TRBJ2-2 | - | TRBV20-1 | CSATSLNTGELFF | TGCAGTGCGACTAGTCTGAACACCGGGGAGCTGTTTTTT
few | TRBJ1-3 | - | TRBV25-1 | CASSGFSLSGNTIYF | TGTGCCAGCAGTGGGTTCTCCCTCTCTGGAAACACCATATATTTT
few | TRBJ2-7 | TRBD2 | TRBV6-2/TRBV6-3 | CASSYSASGRARPQREQYF | TGTGCCAGCAGTTACTCGGCTAGCGGGAGGGCCCGACCCCAGAGGGAGCAGTACTTC
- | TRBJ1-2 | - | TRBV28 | CASSRPEGYGYTF | TGTGCCAGCAGTCGCCCCGAGGGCTATGGCTACACCTTC
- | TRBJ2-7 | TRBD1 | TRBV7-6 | CASSSGGPGQGYEQYF | TGTGCCAGCAGCTCCGGGGGTCCGGGACAGGGCTACGAGCAGTACTTC
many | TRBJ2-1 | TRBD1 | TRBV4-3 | CASSPAGTAYNEQFF | TGCGCCAGCAGCCCGGCCGGGACAGCCTACAATGAGCAGTTCTTC
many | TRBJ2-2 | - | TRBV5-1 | CASSWPKGRQNTGELFF | TGCGCCAGCAGCTGGCCTAAGGGCAGACAGAACACCGGGGAGCTGTTTTTT
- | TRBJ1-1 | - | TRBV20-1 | CSAITPLVTEAFF | TGCAGTGCTATCACCCCCCTTGTTACTGAAGCTTTCTTT
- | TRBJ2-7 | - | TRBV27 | CASSLSGMATYEQYF | TGTGCCAGCAGTTTATCGGGTATGGCGACCTACGAGCAGTACTTC
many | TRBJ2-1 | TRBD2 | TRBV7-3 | CASSGAPSGSYEQFF | TGTGCCAGCAGCGGTGCCCCTAGCGGGAGTTATGAGCAGTTCTTC
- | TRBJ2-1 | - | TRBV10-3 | CATAARDVSEQFF | TGTGCCACCGCGGCGCGGGATGTTAGTGAGCAGTTCTTC
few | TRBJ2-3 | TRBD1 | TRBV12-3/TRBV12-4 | CASSATGGRTSTDTQYF | TGTGCCAGCAGCGCGACAGGGGGCCGAACTAGCACAGATACGCAGTATTTT
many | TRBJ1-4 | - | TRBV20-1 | CSARGGVEKLFF | TGCAGTGCTAGAGGGGGCGTTGAAAAACTGTTTTTT
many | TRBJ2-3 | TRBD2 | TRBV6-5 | CASSYSSLAGFSTDTQYF | TGTGCCAGCAGTTACTCGAGTCTAGCGGGATTTAGCACAGATACGCAGTATTTT
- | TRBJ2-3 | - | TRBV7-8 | CASGGGGLGTDTQYF | TGTGCCAGCGGAGGTGGAGGGCTGGGCACAGATACGCAGTATTTT
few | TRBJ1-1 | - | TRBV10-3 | CATQGGTEAFF | TGTGCCACACAAGGGGGTACTGAAGCTTTCTTT
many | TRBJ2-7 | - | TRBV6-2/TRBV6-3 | CASSYHQLSYEQYF | TGTGCCAGCAGTTACCATCAGCTATCCTACGAGCAGTACTTC
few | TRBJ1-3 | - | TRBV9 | CASSVSGSDGNTIYF | TGTGCCAGCAGCGTCTCAGGGTCCGATGGAAACACCATATATTTT
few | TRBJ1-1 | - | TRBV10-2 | CASSEYLEIGGDTEAFF | TGCGCCAGCAGTGAGTACCTGGAAATAGGGGGGGACACTGAAGCTTTCTTT
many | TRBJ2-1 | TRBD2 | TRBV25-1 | CASSGGRIHNEQFF | TGTGCCAGCAGTGGCGGGAGGATCCACAATGAGCAGTTCTTC
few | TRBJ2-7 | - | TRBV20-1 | CSAREGGTYEQYF | TGCAGTGCTAGAGAGGGGGGAACCTACGAGCAGTACTTC
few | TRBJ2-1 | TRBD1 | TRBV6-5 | CASSYSGPGTGIGNEQFF | TGTGCCAGCAGTTACTCGGGCCCCGGGACAGGGATAGGCAATGAGCAGTTCTTC
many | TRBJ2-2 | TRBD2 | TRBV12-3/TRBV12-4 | CASGVTSGSSGELFF | TGTGCCAGCGGGGTGACTAGCGGGAGCTCCGGGGAGCTGTTTTTT
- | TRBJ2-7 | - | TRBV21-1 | CASSPQQGQGDYEQYF | TGTGCCAGCAGCCCGCAACAGGGACAGGGGGACTACGAGCAGTACTTC
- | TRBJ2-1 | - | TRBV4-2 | CASSQTVYDEQFF | TGTGCCAGCAGCCAAACCGTTTATGATGAGCAGTTCTTC
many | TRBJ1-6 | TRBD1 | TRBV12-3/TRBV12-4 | CASSLGDRGDSPLHF | TGTGCCAGCAGTTTAGGGGACAGGGGGGATTCACCCCTCCACTTT
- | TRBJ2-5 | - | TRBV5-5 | CASSLTERAVQETQYF | TGTGCCAGCAGCTTGACCGAGCGAGCCGTCCAAGAGACCCAGTACTTC
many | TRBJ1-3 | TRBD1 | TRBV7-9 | CASSLRGGLSGNTIYF | TGTGCCAGCAGCTTGCGAGGGGGCTTATCTGGAAACACCATATATTTT
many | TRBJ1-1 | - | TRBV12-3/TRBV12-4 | CASSFSGTQLEAFF | TGTGCCAGCAGTTTTTCGGGAACTCAATTAGAAGCTTTCTTT
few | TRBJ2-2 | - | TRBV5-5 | CASSPPTSFPGELFF | TGTGCCAGCAGCCCACCAACTAGCTTCCCCGGGGAGCTGTTTTTT
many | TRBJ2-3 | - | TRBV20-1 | CSAREHGPDTQYF | TGCAGTGCTAGAGAACATGGTCCCGATACGCAGTATTTT
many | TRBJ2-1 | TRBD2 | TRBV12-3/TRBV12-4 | CASTGGGTSGRPYNEQFF | TGTGCCAGCACCGGGGGAGGGACTAGCGGGAGGCCCTACAATGAGCAGTTCTTC
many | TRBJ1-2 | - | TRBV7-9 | CASSPPADYYGYTF | TGTGCCAGCAGCCCACCGGCCGACTACTATGGCTACACCTTC
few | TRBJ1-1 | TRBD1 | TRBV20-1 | CSAREIGQGDRGEAFF | TGCAGTGCTAGAGAGATAGGACAGGGTGATCGAGGTGAAGCTTTCTTT